This T cell receptor (beta chain) was obtained from a study of T cells in Graves' hyperthyroidism and ophthalmopathy. Study observations and caveats: Progression to ophthalmopathy was predicted a median of 6.5 months early.

This clonotype was seen a handful of times. No antigen is known for it. V lost 6 bases to trimming and J lost 6 bases; unmatched junction nucleotides: 4. This CDR3 region has 13 residues. Germline assignment: CDR1 MNHEY and CDR2 SMNVEV (reference sequence). Amplified TCR beta CDR3 regions came from RNA transcripts. First-round RT-PCR of the TCR CDR3 relied on the HTBI primer set. Using its own MiXCR run on the multiplex PCR reads, TCRdb lists one record per CDR3 protein. This table has about 380,000 distinct CDR3 sequences, 11% to 15% appearing once. Exclusion of a patient resulted from uncontrolled infection, other autoimmune disease, pregnancy or lactation. The authors took PBMCs from roughly 9.7 ml fresh peripheral blood.

The clonotype comes from a woman in her sixties or seventies with Graves' hyperthyroidism. The rearrangement joins TRBV27 to TRBJ2-1, with TRBD2 matching 8 bases. The sample was blood. The CDR3 region is CASRDGRGNEQFF. CDR3 in DNA: TGTGCCAGCAGAGACGGGAGGGGCAATGAGCAGTTCTTC.